Reported below is one T cell receptor beta chain. The CDR3 sequence is 12 residues long. Germline V lookup: CDR1 SNHLY, CDR2 FYNNEI. Trimming shortened V by 6 bases and J by 8 bases, and 11 bases separated the two germline ends. Per the study methods: Reference gene primers were amplified, and this amplification served to estimate nucleated cell counts. TCRdb's copy holds only in-frame clones and misses some; the assay was immunoSEQ multiplex PCR. V, J and clone size were drawn from that table, and D and trimming were deduced from the DNA. The sample yields tens of thousands of clones, around nine tenths seen once. The sample belongs to a study of blood T cell repertoires in COVID-19. Overall study: The origin of the acute and convalescent COVID-19 samples was the United States, Italy and Spain.

The chain couples TRBV2 to TRBJ1-5; a weak D match, TRBD1 (5 bases). This clonotype was sampled from a man aged 40-55 years with COVID-19, enrolled during active disease. The source material was peripheral blood. The CDR3 sequence: CASRDNQEPQHF. In DNA form, the CDR3 reads TGTGCCAGCAGGGACAACCAAGAGCCCCAGCATTTT.